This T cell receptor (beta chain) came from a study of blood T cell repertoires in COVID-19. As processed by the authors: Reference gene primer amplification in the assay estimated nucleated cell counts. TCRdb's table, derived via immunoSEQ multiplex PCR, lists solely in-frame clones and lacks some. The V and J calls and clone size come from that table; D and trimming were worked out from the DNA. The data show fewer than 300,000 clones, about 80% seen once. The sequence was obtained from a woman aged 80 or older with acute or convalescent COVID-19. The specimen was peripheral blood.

CDR3 bases: TGTGCCAGCAGCCCCTCCCCTACAGGGGGCGGCGAGCAGTACTTC. It specifies CASSPSPTGGGEQYF. The chain combines TRBV11-2 with TRBJ2-7, with TRBD1 matching over 9 bases. CDR1 SGHAT and CDR2 FQNNGV come from the germline V gene. V dropped 5 bases and J dropped 6; count of bases not matched to a gene: 11. The CDR3 totals 15 residues.